The 16 T cell receptor beta chains below come from one sample, sequenced in a study of cytomegalovirus exposure and HLA in healthy donors (dated by TCRdb to about 2017). Receptor amplification or capture employed the immunoSEQ multiplex PCR assay. For the multiplex PCR, a mixture combining 60 forward primers for TCR Vbeta segments and 13 reverse primers for TCR Jbeta segments was used. This is the immuneACCESS table as TCRdb keeps it, with only in-frame sequences that have V and J called. A part of the clones is gone; compared with another copy, unresolved V genes explain less than half, and the rest is unexplained. This sample is represented by roughly 110,000 clones; 82% of them were singletons. The ten largest clones represent roughly 2.5% of the sample. Material: PBMCs. These receptors came from a man aged 25 to 45 in good health and CMV-seropositive.

The chain recombines TRBV5-1 with TRBJ2-5, with a possible D match to TRBD2 (6 bases). The J call may be faulty, since TRBJ2-7 better matches the DNA end. Looked up from germline, CDR1 is SGHRS and CDR2 is YFSETQ. This CDR3 spans 15 amino acids. In nucleotides, the CDR3 is TGCGCCAGCAGCTTGGCCGGGGGAACCCCCTACGAGCAGTACTTC. It codes for CASSLAGGTPYEQYF.

The chain has TRBV7-9 and TRBJ2-5; D remains unclear. The J call may be incorrect, as the DNA end agrees better with TRBJ2-7. The germline V gene has CDR1 SEHNR and CDR2 FQNEAQ (reference sequence). This CDR3 is 12 amino acids long. CDR3 residues: CASSLDYYEQYF. CDR3 DNA: TGTGCCAGCAGCTTAGATTACTACGAGCAGTACTTC.

The chain links TRBV11-3 to TRBJ1-3; 7 nucleotides line up with TRBD1. Germline V gene lookup returns CDR1 SGHNT and CDR2 YENEEA. V lost 5 bases, J lost 8 bases, and 12 bases stayed unmatched. The CDR3 has 15 residues. The CDR3 DNA reads as TGTGCCAGCAGCGTTTACCCAGGGGGAAGGGACACCATATATTTT. Its translation is CASSVYPGGRDTIYF.

This sequence joins TRBV10-2 and TRBJ1-1; D gene unclear. From germline, CDR1 is WSHSY and CDR2 SAAADI. This CDR3 has 12 amino acids. Deletions cut 5 bases from V and 1 base from J, with 5 bases between. The DNA of the CDR3 is TGCGCCAGCAGTTACAGGAACACTGAAGCTTTCTTT. Translating gives CASSYRNTEAFF.

The J gene is TRBJ1-2, the V gene TRBV19; 7 bases fit TRBD1. V dropped 5 bases and J dropped 6; count of bases not matched to a gene: 15. In germline, CDR1 is LNHDA, CDR2 SQIVND (reference sequence). This CDR3 comprises 16 residues. The CDR3 sequence: CASSWDATGRANGYTF. The CDR3 nucleotides read TGTGCCAGTAGTTGGGACGCGACAGGGAGAGCTAATGGCTACACCTTC.

As concerns this clone: The junction departs from the called germline gene at one end, perhaps through a read error. The J gene is TRBJ1-2, the V gene TRBV7-9; D is possibly TRBD1 (5 bases). The germline CDR1 and CDR2 sequences are SEHNR and FQNEAQ (reference sequence). The CDR3 consists of 13 residues. The CDR3 loop is CSSSSSQGLGYTF. CDR3 nucleotides: TGTTCCAGCAGCTCTAGCCAGGGACTTGGCTACACCTTC.

The rearrangement joins TRBV27 to TRBJ1-5, with D hard to call. V gave up 3 bases and J gave up 2 bases, with 8 bases separating them. CDR3 size: 14 residues. Per germline, CDR1 MNHEY and CDR2 SMNVEV (reference sequence). CDR3 sequence: CASSFLGGNQPQHF. The CDR3 nucleotides are TGTGCCAGCAGTTTCCTCGGGGGCAATCAGCCCCAGCATTTT.

The V call is TRBV27, the J call TRBJ2-3; D call uncertain. Germline CDR1 is MNHEY and CDR2 is SMNVEV (reference sequence). This CDR3 region has 13 residues. Trimming removed 5 bases from V and 2 bases from J, with 8 bases in between. The DNA of the CDR3 is TGTGCCAGCAGTCCCCACAACACAGATACGCAGTATTTT. Translation gives CASSPHNTDTQYF.

This chain connects TRBV5-6 to TRBJ1-4; D is uncertain. The V gene lost 0 bases and the J gene lost 9 bases, with 12 bases spanning the gap. The CDR3 runs to 14 residues. The germline gives CDR1 SGHDT, CDR2 YYEEEE. The DNA for the CDR3 is TGTGCCAGCAGCTTGGCGGCCGGGTATAAAAAACTGTTTTTT. The encoded protein is CASSLAAGYKKLFF.

The chain employs TRBV4-2 and TRBJ2-2, with a possible D match to TRBD1 (6 bases). CDR3 size: 15 residues. The V gene's germline CDR1 is LGHNA and CDR2 YNFKEQ. V lost 4 bases to trimming and J lost 0 bases, with 9 bases between them. CDR3 protein: CASSPDSANTGELFF. Written as DNA, the CDR3 is TGTGCCAGCAGCCCGGACAGCGCGAACACCGGGGAGCTGTTTTTT.

The chain recombines TRBV14 with TRBJ2-7; D might be TRBD1 (6 bases). The ends were cut back, 4 bases at V and 3 bases at J, with 19 bases in the middle. The V gene's germline CDR1 is SGHDN and CDR2 FVKESK. The CDR3 loop spans 16 amino acids. CDR3 sequence: CASSPTPGALDYEQYF. The CDR3 nucleotides are TGTGCCAGCAGCCCCACCCCAGGGGCGCTCGACTACGAGCAGTACTTC. Looking up the rest from reference TRBV14 and TRBJ2-7 gives the full variable domain: EAGVTQFPSHSVIEKGQTVTLRCDPISGHDNLYWYRRVMGKEIKFLLHFVKESKQDESGMPNNRFLAERTGGTYSTLKVQPAELEDSGVYFCASSPTPGALDYEQYFGPGTRLTVT.

The chain has TRBV2 and TRBJ1-4, with D possibly matching TRBD1 (5 bases). The CDR3 has 16 amino acids. Between the trimmed V and J ends, which lost 6 bases and 0 bases, there was a span of 14 bases. Germline loops: CDR1 SNHLY, CDR2 FYNNEI. The CDR3: CASRGLTATTNEKLFF. The CDR3 DNA follows: TGTGCCAGCAGGGGACTTACAGCCACAACTAATGAAAAACTGTTTTTT.

V gene TRBV6-5 combines with J gene TRBJ1-1; perhaps TRBD1 as D (5 bases). The CDR3 contains 16 residues. Trimming took 4 bases from V and 5 from J, leaving 20 bases between them. The germline gives CDR1 MNHEY, CDR2 SVGAGI. The CDR3 spells CASSSSGGLGFTEAFF. CDR3 in DNA: TGTGCCAGCAGTTCCTCTGGGGGGTTAGGGTTTACTGAAGCTTTCTTT.

The chain combines TRBV5-1 with TRBJ2-5, with D possibly matching TRBD1 (6 bases). Germline-derived CDR1 and CDR2 are SGHRS and YFSETQ. Trimming pared 0 bases from V and 4 bases from J, leaving 13 bases between. The CDR3 has 15 amino acids. The CDR3 sequence is CASSLGDIFRETQYF. The CDR3, as DNA: TGCGCCAGCAGCTTGGGGGACATCTTCCGAGAGACCCAGTACTTC.

The chain employs TRBV2 and TRBJ1-2; TRBD1 is a possible D gene (5 bases). Germline CDR1 is SNHLY and CDR2 is FYNNEI. The CDR3 runs 13 residues. V was cut by 2 bases and J by 4 bases, with 8 bases left in between. The CDR3 sequence is CASSEQGAYGYTF. The DNA of the CDR3 is TGTGCCAGCAGTGAACAGGGTGCCTATGGCTACACCTTC.

The chain joins TRBV4-1 to TRBJ2-7; perhaps TRBD2 as D (6 bases). Trimming removed 1 base from V and 0 bases from J, with 19 bases in between. CDR1 is MGHRA and CDR2 is YSYEKL in the germline V gene. The CDR3 contains 18 residues. In DNA form, the CDR3 reads TGCGCCAGCAGCCAAGCAGAGCTCGGGGGTTCTGGCTCCTACGAGCAGTACTTC. Amino acid sequence: CASSQAELGGSGSYEQYF.